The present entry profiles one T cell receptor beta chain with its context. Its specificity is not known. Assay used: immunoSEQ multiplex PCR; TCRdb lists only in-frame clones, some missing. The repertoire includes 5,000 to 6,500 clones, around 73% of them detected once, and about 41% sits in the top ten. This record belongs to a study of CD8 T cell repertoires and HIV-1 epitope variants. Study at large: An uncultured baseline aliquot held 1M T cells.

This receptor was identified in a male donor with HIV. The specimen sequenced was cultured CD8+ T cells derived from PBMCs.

This CDR3 reads CASSAGNEQFF. The DNA for the CDR3 is TGTGCCAGCAGCGCTGGAAATGAGCAGTTCTTC. The J gene is TRBJ2-1, the V gene TRBV5-6, with D hard to call. Trimming stripped 4 bases from V and 7 bases from J, with 6 bases between. Per germline, CDR1 SGHDT and CDR2 YYEEEE. This CDR3 comprises 11 residues.